Listed below are T cell receptor beta chains from one sample, sequenced in a study of cytomegalovirus exposure and HLA in healthy donors. TCRdb's table, derived via immunoSEQ multiplex PCR, lists solely in-frame clones and lacks some. The sample has around 150,000 clones, roughly 70% seen once. The sequencing sample was made of PBMCs. Source of these receptors: a human donor in good health. Each CDR3 is given with its conserved first and last residue. The D gene is left open where the match is weak. Clone size is shown for a subset of rows, as once, few, many or a class of expanded clone.

. | . | TRBJ1-2 | TRBV7-3 | TGTGCCAGCAGCCCGGGGGAGGGGGTTCCCCTCGGCTACACCTTC | CASSPGEGVPLGYTF
. | TRBD2 | TRBJ2-1 | TRBV9 | TGTGCCAGCAGCCTGGGACTAGCGGCCTACAATGAGCAGTTCTTC | CASSLGLAAYNEQFF
once | . | TRBJ1-2 | TRBV20-1 | TGCAGTGCCTGGGGGGACTATGGCTACACCTTC | CSAWGDYGYTF
few | TRBD1 | TRBJ2-7 | TRBV11-1 | TGTGCCAGCAGCCTCGGGACAGGGTCCACCTACGAGCAGTACTTC | CASSLGTGSTYEQYF
few | . | TRBJ1-1 | TRBV18 | TGTGCCAGCTCACCTGGACTGACGAACACTGAAGCTTTCTTT | CASSPGLTNTEAFF
. | . | TRBJ2-3 | TRBV9 | TGTGCCAGCGGTCGGGCAGGGCACACAGATACGCAGTATTTT | CASGRAGHTDTQYF
few | . | TRBJ1-1 | TRBV5-1 | TGCGCCAGCAGCCCGGGATCCCCGGGCACTGAAGCTTTCTTT | CASSPGSPGTEAFF
. | TRBD1 | TRBJ2-1 | TRBV7-9 | TGTGCCAGCAGACAGGGGGACGAGCAGTTCTTC | CASRQGDEQFF
few | TRBD1 | TRBJ1-5 | TRBV13 | TGTGCCAGCAGCCCAGGGACAGGGGTCCAGCCCCAGCATTTT | CASSPGTGVQPQHF
. | TRBD1 | TRBJ2-5 | TRBV4-3 | TGCGCCAGCAGCCAAACTACAGGGGAAGAGACCCAGTACTTC | CASSQTTGEETQYF
once | TRBD1 | TRBJ2-7 | TRBV6-1 | TGTGCCAGCAGTGGACAGGGCCCCCCGTCCTACGAGCAGTACTTC | CASSGQGPPSYEQYF
. | . | TRBJ2-7 | TRBV4-2 | TGTGCCAGCAGCCAAGTGGGGACTTCCTACGAGCAGTACTTC | CASSQVGTSYEQYF
few | . | TRBJ2-7 | TRBV28 | TGTGCCAGCAGTTTGACGGGGATAAGCGAGCAGTACTTC | CASSLTGISEQYF
. | TRBD1 | TRBJ1-2 | TRBV5-1 | TGCGCCAGCAGCCCAATACCGGGACAGACATCTAACTATGGCTACACCTTC | CASSPIPGQTSNYGYTF
. | TRBD2 | TRBJ2-2 | TRBV15 | TGTGCCACCAGCAGGTACCCTAGCGGGAGCGTGTCCGGGGAGCTGTTTTTT | CATSRYPSGSVSGELFF
. | . | TRBJ2-7 | TRBV6-5 | TGTGCCAGCAGTTACACGGGGACGGGGGACTACGAGCAGTACTTC | CASSYTGTGDYEQYF
. | . | TRBJ2-7 | TRBV6-5 | TGTGCCAGCAGTTACAGTAAGAGCTCCTACGAGCAGTACTTC | CASSYSKSSYEQYF
. | TRBD2 | TRBJ2-7 | TRBV29-1 | TGCAGCGTCATACTAGCGGGAGTTCCCTACGAGCAGTACTTC | CSVILAGVPYEQYF
. | . | TRBJ1-4 | TRBV5-6 | TGTGCCAGCAGCTTGGGGACAACGAATGAAAAACTGTTTTTT | CASSLGTTNEKLFF
. | . | TRBJ1-5 | TRBV27 | TGTGCCAGCGGCTTCGGGGGGCCGAATCAGCCCCAGCATTTT | CASGFGGPNQPQHF
few | . | TRBJ2-7 | TRBV29-1 | TGCAGCGTTGGGGACTCCCCCTACGAGCAGTACTTC | CSVGDSPYEQYF
. | . | TRBJ1-5 | TRBV19 | TGTGCCAGTAGTGGCGGGGTTTTAAATCAGCCCCAGCATTTT | CASSGGVLNQPQHF
. | . | TRBJ2-4 | TRBV28 | TGTGCCAGCAGGCTACTCACAGGGGCCAAAAACATTCAGTACTTC | CASRLLTGAKNIQYF